The TCR beta chain under discussion was sequenced for a study of OX40 agonist ivuxolimab in advanced cancers. Whole-study findings and limits: Partial responders dosed at 0.1-3.0 mg/kg displayed clonal expansion ranking among the lowest. Normalized T-cell clonal expansion was also low in some nonresponders.

Sequenced by immunoSEQ multiplex PCR; TCRdb stores in-frame clones only, minus some. Of more than 12,000 clones in the sample, around 84% were seen once. About this clone: What it binds is unknown. A junction boundary mismatches the germline segment, possibly from a read error.

Patients were excluded for autoimmune disease history or systemic immunosuppression. The CDR3 extends over 12 amino acids. Germline assignment: CDR1 SGHNT and CDR2 YYREEE (reference sequence). This clonotype was sampled from an adult with an advanced solid tumor such as melanoma, head and neck, liver or kidney cancer. Sample: CD4+ or CD8+ T cells sorted from blood, taken in a trial of the OX40 agonist ivuxolimab. This chain uses TRBV5-4 with TRBJ2-7; 7 nucleotides agree with TRBD1. This chain's CDR3 is CASRQGGYEQYF. The CDR3 nucleotides are TGCGCCAGCAGACAGGGCGGCTACGAGCAGTACTTC.